The text below deals with one T cell receptor beta chain. Its antigen is unidentified. The data derive from a study of shared clonotypes between healthy human individuals. Study findings and constraints: The naive CD4 repertoires of several donors were compared, and about 5% of clonotypes were shared. Naive subsets, compared against memory subsets, generally had larger estimated richness values.

CDR1 and CDR2 from the germline V gene are SGHAT and FQNNGV. The CDR3 is 15 residues long. The V end lost 1 base, the J end lost 4 bases, and 13 bases lay between the germline ends. Genomic DNA (from each subset) was split evenly across several immunoSEQ plates. Some 27,000 T cell genomes, or roughly 200 ng DNA, went into the sorted-subset replicate PCRs. Data came from immunoSEQ multiplex PCR; TCRdb stores just in-frame clones and leaves some out. The sample contains around 1.4 million clones, approximately 98.5% of which appear only once. This TCR was recovered from a man aged 25-45 years in good health. The chain is built from TRBV11-2 and TRBJ2-5; D unresolved. Sequenced sample: naive CD4+ T cells sorted from blood. The subset denotes: CD45RA+ positively selected. This CDR3 is CASSLAGRRRETQYF. The DNA of the CDR3 is TGTGCCAGCAGCTTAGCCGGCAGGCGAAGAGAGACCCAGTACTTC.